Each of the 19 T cell receptor beta chains below was sequenced from the same sample in a study of blood T cells in healthy people across ages. Through a sample-barcoded 5' primer and a J-beta primer mix, a second PCR was run for about 6 to 12 cycles. Via MiXCR, TCRdb re-called the 5' RACE reads, giving one row per CDR3 protein. The sample records 600,000 to 800,000 distinct CDR3 sequences, 52% being singletons. The sequenced sample consisted of blood. All receptors come from a woman aged 80 or older in good health.

The rearrangement uses TRBV6-2 or TRBV6-3 and TRBJ2-3; 12 bases match TRBD2. J gave up 6 bases and V 2 bases, and 6 bases lay outside the gene matches. Germline-derived CDR1 and CDR2 are MNHEY and SVGEGT. The CDR3 sequence is 16 residues long. CDR3 DNA: TGTGCCAGCAGTTACGGGACTAGCGGGTCCTACGATACGCAGTATTTT. This gives the protein CASSYGTSGSYDTQYF.

This clonotype appeared many times. The chain has TRBV7-2 and TRBJ2-3; weak D call: TRBD1 (6 bases). Per germline, CDR1 SGHTA and CDR2 FQGNSA. This CDR3 is built from 15 residues. Trimming removed 3 bases from V and 2 bases from J, with 12 bases in between. The CDR3 protein is CASSFQTGNTDTQYF. The DNA for the CDR3 is TGTGCCAGCAGCTTCCAGACAGGAAACACAGATACGCAGTATTTT.

This clonotype has a single count. At one end, the junction sequence differs from germline, possibly due to a read error. This rearrangement joins TRBV11-1 to TRBJ2-1; TRBD2 aligns across 14 bases. The CDR3 runs to 15 residues. Germline loops: CDR1 SGHAT, CDR2 FQDESV (reference sequence). The CDR3 DNA is TGTGTCAGCAGCCAGACTAGCGGGAGGGGGGATGAGCAGTTCTTC. Protein product: CVSSQTSGRGDEQFF.

This clonotype was seen ten or more times. The V and J genes are TRBV5-1 and TRBJ2-5; 14 bases line up with TRBD2. Trimming at V came to 3 bases and at J to 1 base, leaving 5 bases not matched to a gene. This CDR3 is built from 17 residues. Germline V CDR1 and CDR2: SGHRS, YFSETQ. In DNA, the CDR3 is TGCGCCAGCAGCTCGTTGGGGACTAGCGGGGGCCAAGAGACCCAGTACTTC. This codes for CASSSLGTSGGQETQYF.

Worth noting for this clonotype: Just one base apart from a much larger clone, this may be a read error. The CDR3 does not end in the conserved phenylalanine or tryptophan, so this is likely a read error. The chain carries TRBV5-1 and TRBJ2-1, with 8 bases identical to TRBD2. The V gene's germline CDR1 is SGHRS and CDR2 YFSETQ. The CDR3 totals 19 residues. V lost 3 bases, J lost 0 bases, and 14 bases stayed unmatched. The CDR3 coding sequence is TGCGCCAGCAGCTGGATGGGGCGCGGGGGGTCGTACTCCTACAATGAGCAGTTCGTC. This gives the protein CASSWMGRGGSYSYNEQFV.

The chain employs TRBV4-2 and TRBJ1-2; no clear D. CDR1 and CDR2 (germline): LGHNA, YNFKEQ. V lost 0 bases and J 8 bases, leaving 13 bases between the germline ends. The CDR3 loop spans 14 amino acids. CDR3 coding DNA: TGTGCCAGCAGCCAAGATTACGGGCGGGAAGGCTACACCTTC. Translated, it gives CASSQDYGREGYTF.

This clonotype has at least ten counts. The chain joins TRBV29-1 to TRBJ2-5; 9 positions match TRBD1. Germline V gene sequence: CDR1 SQVTM, CDR2 ANQGSEA. The CDR3 is 14 residues long. V was pared by 4 bases and J by 1 base, with 4 bases of the junction left unmatched. CDR3 nucleotide sequence: TGCAGCGTTGCTGGACAGGGGCCCCAAGAGACCCAGTACTTC. Encoded protein: CSVAGQGPQETQYF. The full variable domain, its missing parts supplied by reference TRBV29-1 and TRBJ2-5, is SAVISQKPSRDICQRGTSLTIQCQVDSQVTMMFWYRQQPGQSLTLIATANQGSEATYESGFVIDKFPISRPNLTFSTLTVSNMSPEDSSIYLCSVAGQGPQETQYFGPGTRLLVL.

This clonotype was found many times. The V gene is TRBV7-2, the J gene TRBJ2-1; perhaps TRBD1 as D (6 bases). The germline V gene has CDR1 SGHTA and CDR2 FQGNSA. The CDR3 is made up of 12 amino acids. The germline V and J ends were trimmed by 5 bases and 9 bases, with 11 bases remaining between them. As DNA, the CDR3 is TGTGCCAGCAGCATCAGGGGTACTGAGCAGTTCTTC. Protein sequence: CASSIRGTEQFF.

The DNA for the CDR3 is TGTGCCAGCAGCCTTGAAGGACCCCAAGAGACCCAGTACTTC. This encodes CASSLEGPQETQYF. V is TRBV12-3 or TRBV12-4 and J is TRBJ2-5; no definite D call. The CDR3 extends over 14 amino acids. The V end was cut by 6 bases, the J end by 1 base, with 12 bases between.

This chain links TRBV20-1 with TRBJ1-4; D is unclear. V lost 0 bases and J 2 bases, leaving 22 bases between the germline ends. This CDR3 contains 19 residues. Per germline, CDR1 DFQATT and CDR2 SNEGSKA (reference sequence). The CDR3 here is CSARDRTALAAGTNEKLFF. In nucleotides, the CDR3 is TGCAGTGCTAGAGACAGGACCGCCCTCGCAGCGGGCACTAATGAAAAACTGTTTTTT.

The V gene is TRBV2, the J gene TRBJ2-7; D is possibly TRBD2 (6 bases). The germline CDR1 and CDR2 sequences are SNHLY and FYNNEI. V shed 2 bases and J shed 7 bases, with 18 bases lying between them. The length of the CDR3 is 15 residues. For the CDR3, the DNA is TGTGCCAGCAGTGAAATCAGCGGGCCTTACAATGAGCAGTACTTC. Protein sequence: CASSEISGPYNEQYF.

A word on this clonotype: This may stem from a read error, because a much larger clone lies one nucleotide away. V gene TRBV5-1 combines with J gene TRBJ2-1, with TRBD2 identical over 9 bases. The DNA matches TRBJ2-7 better at its end, which makes the J call doubtful. The CDR3 totals 16 residues. Germline V gene lookup returns CDR1 SGHRS and CDR2 YFSETQ. The CDR3 loop reads CASSLAASGTYNEQYF. DNA for the CDR3: TGCGCCAGCAGCTTGGCCGCTAGCGGGACCTACAATGAGCAGTACTTC.

This clonotype appeared a few times. CDR3 residues: CASSPAESEKLFF. Written as DNA, the CDR3 is TGTGCCAGCAGTCCTGCGGAGAGTGAAAAACTGTTTTTT. The chain uses TRBV27 and TRBJ1-4; D remains unclear. Germline CDR1 is MNHEY and CDR2 is SMNVEV (reference sequence). There are 13 residues in the CDR3. Trimming removed 5 bases at V and 7 bases at J, with 11 bases between.

This rearrangement joins TRBV6-5 to TRBJ1-2; D call uncertain. This CDR3 spans 15 amino acids. The V gene lost 1 base and the J gene lost 8 bases, with 17 bases spanning the gap. CDR1 and CDR2 (germline): MNHEY, SVGAGI. The CDR3 nucleotides read TGTGCCAGCAGTTACTGCTCGGGCTGCGAAGGAGGCTACACCTTC. Amino acid sequence: CASSYCSGCEGGYTF.

CDR3 in DNA: TGCAGTGCTAGAGGCCAGGGATTCACGGACTATGGCTACACCTTC. This encodes CSARGQGFTDYGYTF. This chain joins TRBV20-1 and TRBJ1-2, with D possibly being TRBD1 (5 bases). CDR3 size: 15 residues. Trimming left V 1 base short and J 3 bases short, with 15 bases between. Germline V gives CDR1 DFQATT, CDR2 SNEGSKA (reference sequence).

This clonotype was seen repeatedly, ten times or more. This rearrangement joins TRBV9 to TRBJ2-3, with 9 bases aligning to TRBD2. J was trimmed by 0 bases and V by 0 bases; bases with no gene match: 5. CDR1 is SGDLS and CDR2 is YYNGEE in the germline V gene. This CDR3 is 17 amino acids long. CDR3 protein: CASSVVASGVSTDTQYF. CDR3 coding DNA: TGTGCCAGCAGCGTAGTGGCTAGCGGGGTGAGCACAGATACGCAGTATTTT.

This chain links TRBV2 with TRBJ2-5, with TRBD1 matching 10 bases. Per the germline V gene, CDR1 is SNHLY and CDR2 is FYNNEI. The CDR3 consists of 14 residues. V dropped 6 bases and J dropped 5; count of bases not matched to a gene: 6. The CDR3 coding sequence is TGTGCCAGCAGCTACGGGACAGGGGTGGAGACCCAGTACTTC. Translation gives CASSYGTGVETQYF.

The V and J genes are TRBV30 and TRBJ1-4; no reliable D call. Germline V gives CDR1 GTSNPN, CDR2 SVGIG (reference sequence). V was shortened by 0 bases and J by 8 bases, with 4 bases between the two germline ends. The CDR3 is made up of 11 amino acids. CDR3 residues: CAWSVGEKLFF. CDR3 in DNA: TGTGCCTGGAGTGTTGGGGAAAAACTGTTTTTT.

The V and J genes are TRBV5-1 and TRBJ2-2, with no clear D. The CDR3 runs to 12 residues. V shed 6 bases and J shed 8 bases, with 11 bases lying between them. Germline V gives CDR1 SGHRS, CDR2 YFSETQ. The DNA of the CDR3 is TGCGCCAGCACTAGGACGGCGGGGGAGCTGTTTTTT. Its protein product is CASTRTAGELFF.